This T cell receptor beta chain was documented in a study of neurological immune-mediated disorders. This clonotype came up many times. The target antigen is unknown. The CDR3 runs to 14 residues. The V gene's germline CDR1 is SQVTM and CDR2 ANQGSEA. The ends were cut back, 6 bases at V and 0 bases at J, with 9 bases in the middle. TCRdb independently ran MiXCR on the 5' RACE reads; one entry per CDR3 protein. The table has around 80,000 distinct CDR3 sequences, about 9.4% seen once; the top ten hold under 2%. Findings and caveats of the study: CDR3 amino acid sequences found in expanded clones were never shared across subjects, suggesting private repertoires in all groups.

The chain links TRBV29-1 to TRBJ2-6; D tentatively fits TRBD1 or TRBD2 (5 bases each). The clonotype originates from a man aged 40-49 years in good health. Sequences were obtained from PBMCs. In DNA form, the CDR3 reads TGCAGCGTGGTGGGGACCTCTGGGGCCAACGTCCTGACTTTC. Its translation is CSVVGTSGANVLTF.